This T cell receptor beta chain was profiled in a study of shared clonotypes between healthy human individuals. The V gene's germline CDR1 is SGHTA and CDR2 FQGNSA. The CDR3 spans 15 residues. The trim removed 2 bases at V and 6 bases at J, leaving 2 bases unmatched. The protocol was immunoSEQ multiplex PCR, while the TCRdb copy is restricted to in-frame clones and leaves out a portion. The sample records approximately 840,000 clones, 96% being singletons. Regarding this clone: As yet, its antigen is unknown.

Study results and caveats: Apart from blood, nothing was sampled; tissue repertoires likely differ. Relative to memory subsets, naive subsets generally showed larger estimated richness.

CD45RO-negative CD8 cells positively selected for CCR7 made up the naive population, which excluded terminally differentiated effector memory CD45RA+ cells. The sequence was obtained from a man aged 30 to 45 in good health. The material sequenced was naive CD8+ T cells sorted from blood. The chain employs TRBV7-2 and TRBJ2-2, with TRBD2 identical over 11 bases. CDR3 residues: CASSLTSGSAGELFF. CDR3 coding DNA: TGTGCCAGCAGCTTAACTAGCGGGAGCGCCGGGGAGCTGTTTTTT.